This TCR beta chain was documented in a study of Tregs in tolerant kidney transplant recipients. Note on this clone: Its antigen is currently unknown.

Assay used: immunoSEQ multiplex PCR; TCRdb lists only in-frame clones, some missing. This table has roughly 69,000 clones, roughly 98% appearing once. The study, taken as a whole, reports: For some patients, primers changed over time, blocking nucleotide-level comparison.

Per the germline V gene, CDR1 is SGHTA and CDR2 is FQGTGA. Trimming left V 1 base short and J 5 bases short, with 7 bases between. This CDR3 is built from 13 residues. The TCR comes from a human donor who received a combined kidney and bone marrow transplant. The starting material was Tregs from blood, obtained before the transplant. The chain couples TRBV7-3 to TRBJ2-3; D possibly corresponds to TRBD2 (5 bases). Written as DNA, the CDR3 is TGTGCCAGCAGCTTAAACGGGGAAGATACGCAGTATTTT. It yields the protein CASSLNGEDTQYF.